A single sample gave rise to the 22 T cell receptor beta chains below, sequenced in a study of beta chain features in type 1 diabetes. All of the isolated RNA was reverse transcribed, so expressed TCRB transcripts were sequenced. Profiled with immunoSEQ multiplex PCR; TCRdb holds only in-frame clones, not every one. The repertoire holds about 410,000 clones, with 14% as singletons. Sequenced sample: naive CD4+ T cells from blood. Receptor source: a man aged 25-40 years in good health.

This clone was seen a handful of times. J is TRBJ2-1 and V is TRBV19; the D gene could be TRBD1 or TRBD2 (5 bases each). Germline V lookup: CDR1 LNHDA, CDR2 SQIVND (reference sequence). Trimming left V 10 bases short and J 10 bases short, with 14 bases between. This CDR3 spans 11 amino acids. CDR3 region: CAILGAGEQFF. The CDR3 region has the DNA TGTGCCATCCTAGGGGCGGGCGAGCAGTTCTTC.

The table lists this clone with a few counts. This chain uses TRBV7-2 with TRBJ2-3, with 10 bases lining up with TRBD2. Germline V lookup: CDR1 SGHTA, CDR2 FQGNSA. After removal of 3 bases from V and 5 bases from J, the junction contained 8 bases not matched to a gene. This CDR3 has 16 residues. CDR3 nucleotide sequence: TGTGCCAGCAGCTTTATAGCGGGGGGCCGGGGAGATACGCAGTATTTT. It is translated as CASSFIAGGRGDTQYF.

The V gene is TRBV7-2, the J gene TRBJ1-6, with D perhaps TRBD1 (6 bases). Germline V CDR1 and CDR2: SGHTA, FQGNSA. V was cut by 11 bases and J by 1 base, with 9 bases left in between. The CDR3 is 13 residues long. The CDR3 reads CAVGTSYNSPLHF. The CDR3 DNA is TGTGCCGTCGGGACATCCTATAATTCACCCCTCCACTTT.

The chain couples TRBV7-2 to TRBJ2-1, with TRBD2 matching 11 bases. The CDR3 has 17 residues. CDR1 is SGHTA, CDR2 FQGNSA, per germline. With 4 bases clipped from V and 4 bases from J, the junction kept 9 bases outside the gene matches. In DNA form, the CDR3 reads TGTGCCAGCAGCTCAATCCCGGGACTAGCGGCATACAATGAGCAGTTCTTC. As protein: CASSSIPGLAAYNEQFF.

The chain combines TRBV30 with TRBJ1-2, with D unclear. The germline V gene encodes CDR1 GTSNPN and CDR2 SVGIG (reference sequence). The CDR3 is 13 residues long. Trimming took off 0 bases at V and 5 bases at J, with 10 bases between the two ends. The CDR3 DNA is TGTGCCTGGAGTGTGAATCCATCTTATGGCTACACCTTC. Encoded protein: CAWSVNPSYGYTF. The entire variable domain, with the rest obtained from reference TRBV30 and TRBJ1-2, is as follows: SQTIHQWPATLVQPVGSPLSLECTVEGTSNPNLYWYRQAAGRGLQLLFYSVGIGQISSEVPQNLSASRPQDRQFILSSKKLLLSDSGFYLCAWSVNPSYGYTFGSGTRLTVV.

There are a few counts of this clone. The sample holds other DNA sequences that translate to the same CDR3. This chain uses TRBV30 with TRBJ1-1; D perhaps matches TRBD1 (5 bases). Germline loops: CDR1 GTSNPN, CDR2 SVGIG (reference sequence). V lost 1 base, J lost 2 bases, and 8 bases lay in between. This CDR3 contains 13 residues. The CDR3 reads CAWSGGVNTEAFF. CDR3 coding DNA: TGTGCCTGGAGTGGGGGGGTAAACACTGAAGCTTTCTTT.

The chain recombines TRBV2 with TRBJ2-5; D is perhaps TRBD1 (6 bases). CDR1 SNHLY and CDR2 FYNNEI come from the germline V gene. CDR3 size: 14 residues. With 3 bases removed from V and 8 bases from J, the gap between germline ends came to 16 bases. CDR3 in amino acids: CASSERTAKRTQYF. CDR3 coding DNA: TGTGCCAGCAGTGAGCGGACAGCCAAGAGAACCCAGTACTTC.

This clone has a handful of counts. The chain is built from TRBV7-6 and TRBJ2-1; D is undetermined. Trimming removed 1 base from V and 2 bases from J, with 6 bases in between. The length of the CDR3 is 14 residues. Per germline, CDR1 SGHVS and CDR2 FNYEAQ. CDR3 bases: TGTGCCAGCAGCTTAGAGGGCCCCTACAATGAGCAGTTCTTC. It yields the protein CASSLEGPYNEQFF.

This rearrangement joins TRBV6-5 to TRBJ2-7; no clear D gene. CDR1 MNHEY and CDR2 SVGAGI come from the germline V gene. The CDR3 extends over 14 amino acids. The germline V and J ends were trimmed by 6 bases and 2 bases, with 14 bases remaining between them. The CDR3 reads CASSPMRIPYEQYV. CDR3 DNA sequence: TGTGCCAGCAGCCCTATGAGGATCCCCTACGAGCAGTACGTC.

This chain uses TRBV4-3 with TRBJ2-3; D ambiguous. The V end lost 5 bases, the J end lost 3 bases, and 15 bases lay between the germline ends. Germline V gives CDR1 LGHNA, CDR2 YSLEER. The CDR3 sequence is 15 residues long. The CDR3 loop reads CASSSLPTRTDTQYF. CDR3 coding DNA: TGCGCCAGCAGCTCCCTCCCCACTCGGACAGATACGCAGTATTTT.

This clone came up a few times. The chain links TRBV25-1 to TRBJ2-1; possible D gene TRBD1, 6 bases. Per germline, CDR1 MGHDK and CDR2 SYGVNS. The CDR3 consists of 14 residues. The V gene lost 2 bases and the J gene lost 4 bases, with 9 bases spanning the gap. Written as DNA, the CDR3 is TGTGCCAGCAGTGAAAACAGGGAGTACAATGAGCAGTTCTTC. This codes for CASSENREYNEQFF. Full variable domain (outside the CDR3, taken from reference TRBV25-1 and TRBJ2-1): EADIYQTPRYLVIGTGKKITLECSQTMGHDKMYWYQQDPGMELHLIHYSYGVNSTEKGDLSSESTVSRIRTEHFPLTLESARPSHTSQYLCASSENREYNEQFFGPGTRLTVL.

This clone has ten or more counts. The rearrangement links TRBV10-3 to TRBJ2-5, with D tentatively TRBD1 or TRBD2 (5 bases each). Trimming cost V 8 bases and J 4 bases, with 8 bases left between them. CDR1 and CDR2 (germline): ENHRY, SYGVKD. The CDR3 loop spans 11 amino acids. The CDR3 DNA sequence: TGTGCCATCGGGGGACCAGAGACCCAGTACTTC. It encodes CAIGGPETQYF.

The rearrangement joins TRBV19 to TRBJ1-1; D is ambiguous. CDR1 is LNHDA, CDR2 SQIVND, per germline (reference sequence). The V end lost 5 bases, the J end lost 7 bases, and 14 bases lay between the germline ends. The CDR3 is made up of 13 amino acids. The CDR3 bases are TGTGCCAGTAGTGTACGGACTTTCGGTGAAGCTTTCTTT. Residues: CASSVRTFGEAFF.

V usage is TRBV27 and J usage is TRBJ1-6, with D unresolved. Germline V gene sequence: CDR1 MNHEY, CDR2 SMNVEV (reference sequence). The CDR3 consists of 12 residues. The V end was cut by 4 bases, the J end by 10 bases, with 8 bases between. This CDR3 is CASSSGLSPLHF. The CDR3 DNA reads as TGTGCCAGCAGTTCGGGTTTGTCACCCCTCCACTTT.

This clone was seen only a few times. The J gene is TRBJ1-6, the V gene TRBV4-2; D remains unclear. The germline gives CDR1 LGHNA, CDR2 YNFKEQ. V lost 0 bases and J 10 bases, leaving 13 bases between the germline ends. This CDR3 contains 15 residues. The CDR3 is CASSQDTGIGSPLHF. The CDR3 DNA follows: TGTGCCAGCAGCCAAGATACGGGTATAGGGTCACCCCTCCACTTT.

The chain links TRBV27 to TRBJ2-1; 10 bases line up with TRBD2. This CDR3 is built from 15 residues. V shed 6 bases, J shed 5 bases, and the junction held 7 bases outside the gene matches. CDR1 is MNHEY, CDR2 SMNVEV, per germline (reference sequence). CDR3 protein: CASSGGLALHNEQFF. The CDR3 DNA reads TGTGCCAGCAGCGGGGGACTAGCGCTACACAATGAGCAGTTCTTC.

The chain couples TRBV2 to TRBJ1-2; D is unresolved. The germline V gene has CDR1 SNHLY and CDR2 FYNNEI. V was clipped by 6 bases and J by 0 bases, with 17 bases between them. This CDR3 region has 16 residues. The CDR3 protein is CASSGLSVRANYGYTF. CDR3 coding DNA: TGTGCCAGCAGCGGCCTTTCAGTAAGAGCTAACTATGGCTACACCTTC.

The chain has TRBV2 and TRBJ1-6; D gene unclear. Trimming took off 3 bases at V and 7 bases at J, with 7 bases between the two ends. This CDR3 contains 13 residues. Looked up from germline, CDR1 is SNHLY and CDR2 is FYNNEI. The CDR3 spells CASSDLGNSPLHF. The CDR3 DNA reads TGTGCCAGCAGTGATCTGGGGAATTCACCCCTCCACTTT.

J is TRBJ1-1 and V is TRBV30; a weak D match, TRBD1 (5 bases). Deletions cut 6 bases from V and 11 bases from J, with 19 bases between. This CDR3 contains 12 residues. Germline values: CDR1 GTSNPN, CDR2 SVGIG (reference sequence). CDR3 region: CACQTGTANAFF. CDR3 in DNA: TGTGCCTGCCAAACAGGAACCGCAAACGCTTTCTTT.

This sequence joins TRBV29-1 and TRBJ2-3; 7 bases are a match to TRBD2. Per the germline V gene, CDR1 is SQVTM and CDR2 is ANQGSEA. The trim removed 7 bases at V and 2 bases at J, leaving 9 bases unmatched. The CDR3 covers 14 residues. The CDR3 loop is CSAASGDLTDTQYF. CDR3 sequence (DNA): TGCAGCGCCGCAAGCGGGGACCTCACAGATACGCAGTATTTT.

This clone was found a few times. The junction departs from germline at one end; a sequencing error may be responsible. V is TRBV7-2 and J is TRBJ2-1; weak D call: TRBD2 (5 bases). The CDR3 is 15 residues long. Germline V gene lookup returns CDR1 SGHTA and CDR2 FQGNSA. CDR3 residues: CASSFQSSGSNEQFF. Written as DNA, the CDR3 is TGCGCCAGCAGCTTCCAGTCCAGCGGTAGCAATGAGCAGTTCTTC.

This clone was observed a few times. The gene calls are TRBV7-2 and TRBJ2-5; D is possibly TRBD1 (5 bases). CDR3 length equals 14 residues. V lost 0 bases to trimming and J lost 7 bases, with 12 bases between them. From germline, CDR1 is SGHTA and CDR2 FQGNSA. The CDR3 DNA follows: TGTGCCAGCAGCTTAGCGGGGCTCCAGGGGACCCAGTACTTC. This translates into CASSLAGLQGTQYF.